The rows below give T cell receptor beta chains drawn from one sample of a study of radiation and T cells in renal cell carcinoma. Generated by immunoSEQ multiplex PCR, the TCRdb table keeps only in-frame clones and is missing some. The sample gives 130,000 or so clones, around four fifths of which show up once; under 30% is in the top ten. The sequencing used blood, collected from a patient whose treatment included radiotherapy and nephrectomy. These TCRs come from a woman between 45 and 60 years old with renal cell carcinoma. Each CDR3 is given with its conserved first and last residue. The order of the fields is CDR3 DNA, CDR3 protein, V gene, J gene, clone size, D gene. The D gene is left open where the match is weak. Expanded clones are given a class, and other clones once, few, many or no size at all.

CDR3 DNA: TGTGCCGGGGCTCGGGGGCTCGACGAGCAGTACTTC; CDR3 protein: CAGARGLDEQYF; V gene: TRBV7-9; J gene: TRBJ2-7; clone size: NA; D gene: NA
CDR3 DNA: TGTGCCACCGATATTCCTAGCCAGGCCGAGCAGTACTTC; CDR3 protein: CATDIPSQAEQYF; V gene: TRBV28; J gene: TRBJ2-7; clone size: NA; D gene: NA
CDR3 DNA: TGCGCCAGCAGCTTGTTTTCAGGGGGCAATCAGCCCCAGCATTTT; CDR3 protein: CASSLFSGGNQPQHF; V gene: TRBV5-1; J gene: TRBJ1-5; clone size: NA; D gene: NA
CDR3 DNA: TGTGCCAGCAGTGAAGCCGGCACTAATAATTCACCCCTCCACTTT; CDR3 protein: CASSEAGTNNSPLHF; V gene: TRBV6-1; J gene: TRBJ1-6; clone size: NA; D gene: NA
CDR3 DNA: TGTGCCAGCAGCCCAAGCGGGAGTTTCTACGAGCAGTACTTC; CDR3 protein: CASSPSGSFYEQYF; V gene: TRBV9; J gene: TRBJ2-7; clone size: NA; D gene: TRBD2
CDR3 DNA: TGCAGCGTTGAAGTTACGGACTATGGCTACACCTTC; CDR3 protein: CSVEVTDYGYTF; V gene: TRBV29-1; J gene: TRBJ1-2; clone size: NA; D gene: NA
CDR3 DNA: TGTGCCTGGAGTGTTAAGGGGAACTCCTACGAGCAGTACTTC; CDR3 protein: CAWSVKGNSYEQYF; V gene: TRBV30; J gene: TRBJ2-7; clone size: once; D gene: NA
CDR3 DNA: TGTGCCTCTACAGGGTCGATTGCAGATACGCAGTATTTT; CDR3 protein: CASTGSIADTQYF; V gene: TRBV30; J gene: TRBJ2-3; clone size: NA; D gene: NA
CDR3 DNA: TGTGCCAGCAGCTTATCATATTTCGGGGCCGAGGATACGCAGTATTTT; CDR3 protein: CASSLSYFGAEDTQYF; V gene: TRBV7-2; J gene: TRBJ2-3; clone size: NA; D gene: NA
CDR3 DNA: TGTGCCAGCAGCTTAACGACAGGACTCACAGATACGCAGTATTTT; CDR3 protein: CASSLTTGLTDTQYF; V gene: TRBV7-9; J gene: TRBJ2-3; clone size: NA; D gene: NA
CDR3 DNA: TGCGCCAGCGGATCGACGGGGAACACTGAAGCTTTCTTT; CDR3 protein: CASGSTGNTEAFF; V gene: TRBV5-1; J gene: TRBJ1-1; clone size: NA; D gene: NA
CDR3 DNA: TGTGCCAGCAGTGACCATACCGGGACAGCCTTCTATAGCAATCAGCCCCAGCATTTT; CDR3 protein: CASSDHTGTAFYSNQPQHF; V gene: TRBV28; J gene: TRBJ1-5; clone size: NA; D gene: TRBD1
CDR3 DNA: TGTGCCAGCGGGAATTCGGGACAGGGTATCGGTGGCTACACCTTC; CDR3 protein: CASGNSGQGIGGYTF; V gene: TRBV2; J gene: TRBJ1-2; clone size: NA; D gene: TRBD1
CDR3 DNA: TGTGCCAGACCCAGGGCCTGCTTC; CDR3 protein: CARPRACF; V gene: TRBV5-7; J gene: TRBJ1-2; clone size: NA; D gene: NA
CDR3 DNA: TGTGCCAGCAGTTACTCGACCTCCTCGAACGCTTTCTTT; CDR3 protein: CASSYSTSSNAFF; V gene: TRBV6-5; J gene: TRBJ1-1; clone size: NA; D gene: NA
CDR3 DNA: TGTGCCAGTAGTTTCAGGGGCCGTGATGAAAAACTGTTTTTT; CDR3 protein: CASSFRGRDEKLFF; V gene: TRBV19; J gene: TRBJ1-4; clone size: NA; D gene: NA
CDR3 DNA: TGTGCCAGCAGCCAAGGGCGGCGGAACCTCGACAATGAGCAGTTCTTC; CDR3 protein: CASSQGRRNLDNEQFF; V gene: TRBV14; J gene: TRBJ2-1; clone size: NA; D gene: NA
CDR3 DNA: TGTGCCAGCAGCTTACGGGGACAGGGTGTTGAGCAGTTCTTC; CDR3 protein: CASSLRGQGVEQFF; V gene: TRBV7-2; J gene: TRBJ2-1; clone size: NA; D gene: TRBD1
CDR3 DNA: TGTGCCAGCACCTGGACTTACACCGGGGAGCTGTTTTTT; CDR3 protein: CASTWTYTGELFF; V gene: TRBV2; J gene: TRBJ2-2; clone size: NA; D gene: NA
CDR3 DNA: TGTGCCAGCAGCTTAGCGGGGGGACCTTCCTACGAGCAGTACTTC; CDR3 protein: CASSLAGGPSYEQYF; V gene: TRBV7-2; J gene: TRBJ2-7; clone size: few; D gene: NA
CDR3 DNA: TGTGCCAGTAGTTCCCAGGGGGTGGGCACTGAAGCTTTCTTT; CDR3 protein: CASSSQGVGTEAFF; V gene: TRBV19; J gene: TRBJ1-1; clone size: NA; D gene: TRBD1
CDR3 DNA: TGTGCCAGCAGTTATGGCCTGAATAACAATGAGCAGTTCTTC; CDR3 protein: CASSYGLNNNEQFF; V gene: TRBV6-6; J gene: TRBJ2-1; clone size: NA; D gene: NA
CDR3 DNA: TGTGCCAGCAGTAACGGGGACAGCGTGCCCACCATATATTTT; CDR3 protein: CASSNGDSVPTIYF; V gene: TRBV5-4; J gene: TRBJ1-3; clone size: NA; D gene: TRBD1
CDR3 DNA: TGCGCCAGCAGCTTGGCCGGCGGGGACACAGATACGCAGTATTTT; CDR3 protein: CASSLAGGDTDTQYF; V gene: TRBV5-1; J gene: TRBJ2-3; clone size: once; D gene: NA
CDR3 DNA: TGTGCCTTGAATCCCGGACAGAATTCACCCCTCCACTTT; CDR3 protein: CALNPGQNSPLHF; V gene: TRBV30; J gene: TRBJ1-6; clone size: NA; D gene: NA
CDR3 DNA: TGTGCCAGCAGACCGGGTGGTGGACAAGGCACTGAAGCTTTCTTT; CDR3 protein: CASRPGGGQGTEAFF; V gene: TRBV25-1; J gene: TRBJ1-1; clone size: NA; D gene: NA
CDR3 DNA: TGCGCCAGCAGCTTGGCTCAGGGGGCCGGAGAAAAACTGTTTTTT; CDR3 protein: CASSLAQGAGEKLFF; V gene: TRBV5-1; J gene: TRBJ1-4; clone size: NA; D gene: TRBD1
CDR3 DNA: TGCGCCAGCAGCCAAGATATTTCAACGCAGGTCAATGAGCAGTTCTTC; CDR3 protein: CASSQDISTQVNEQFF; V gene: TRBV4-3; J gene: TRBJ2-1; clone size: NA; D gene: NA
CDR3 DNA: TGTGCCAGCAGTTACGGACTAGGATCCTACAATGAGCAGTTCTTC; CDR3 protein: CASSYGLGSYNEQFF; V gene: TRBV6-5; J gene: TRBJ2-1; clone size: NA; D gene: TRBD2
CDR3 DNA: TGTGCCAGTGGCCAGCAGCCCCAGCATTTT; CDR3 protein: CASGQQPQHF; V gene: TRBV27; J gene: TRBJ1-5; clone size: NA; D gene: NA
CDR3 DNA: TGTGCCAGCAGCCAAGTGGGACTAGCGGGAGATACGCAGTATTTT; CDR3 protein: CASSQVGLAGDTQYF; V gene: TRBV4-2; J gene: TRBJ2-3; clone size: NA; D gene: TRBD2
CDR3 DNA: TGTGCCAGCAGTTCCGGGACAGGGAGCCACTGGGGCTATGGCTACACCTTC; CDR3 protein: CASSSGTGSHWGYGYTF; V gene: TRBV25-1; J gene: TRBJ1-2; clone size: NA; D gene: TRBD1
CDR3 DNA: TGTGCCGGACAGACCGGGGGGGGAAGCAGGCAGTATTTT; CDR3 protein: CAGQTGGGSRQYF; V gene: TRBV11-2; J gene: TRBJ2-3; clone size: NA; D gene: TRBD2
CDR3 DNA: TGTGCCAGCAGCCAAGCCATCCCTTATACGGCGCAGTTCTTC; CDR3 protein: CASSQAIPYTAQFF; V gene: TRBV9; J gene: TRBJ2-1; clone size: NA; D gene: NA
CDR3 DNA: TGTGCCACCAGGACAGGGTCGGCCACTGAAGCTTTCTTT; CDR3 protein: CATRTGSATEAFF; V gene: TRBV15; J gene: TRBJ1-1; clone size: once; D gene: TRBD1
CDR3 DNA: TGCAGTGCCTTTACCGGTGACGAGCAGTACTTC; CDR3 protein: CSAFTGDEQYF; V gene: TRBV20-1; J gene: TRBJ2-7; clone size: NA; D gene: NA
CDR3 DNA: TGCGCCAGCAGCTTGGAAGGGACAGGGGGCTTGTTCTTC; CDR3 protein: CASSLEGTGGLFF; V gene: TRBV5-1; J gene: TRBJ2-1; clone size: NA; D gene: TRBD1
CDR3 DNA: TGTGCCTGGGCAGGGGGTAATTCCTACGAGCAGTACTTC; CDR3 protein: CAWAGGNSYEQYF; V gene: TRBV30; J gene: TRBJ2-7; clone size: NA; D gene: TRBD1
CDR3 DNA: TGTGCCAGCAGCCCCGGGGAGATAAACTACGAGCAGTACTTC; CDR3 protein: CASSPGEINYEQYF; V gene: TRBV9; J gene: TRBJ2-7; clone size: NA; D gene: NA
CDR3 DNA: TGTGCCAGCAGCGTAGATGGTTCTTCCTACGAGCAGTACTTC; CDR3 protein: CASSVDGSSYEQYF; V gene: TRBV9; J gene: TRBJ2-7; clone size: NA; D gene: NA
CDR3 DNA: TGTGCCAGCAGTCCCCTTAGCAGTCGGCATGAGCAGTTCTTC; CDR3 protein: CASSPLSSRHEQFF; V gene: TRBV27; J gene: TRBJ2-1; clone size: NA; D gene: NA
CDR3 DNA: TGTGCCAGTAGTATAGGTGGAGGGTCGGCCGAGCAGTACTTC; CDR3 protein: CASSIGGGSAEQYF; V gene: TRBV19; J gene: TRBJ2-7; clone size: NA; D gene: NA
CDR3 DNA: TGTGCCAGCAGTTGGGGACTAGCGGGAGGTACCGGGGAGCTGTTTTTT; CDR3 protein: CASSWGLAGGTGELFF; V gene: TRBV5-4; J gene: TRBJ2-2; clone size: few; D gene: TRBD2
CDR3 DNA: TGTGCCACCAGCCGGGAGGGCGCGGGCAACACCGGGGAGCTGTTTTTT; CDR3 protein: CATSREGAGNTGELFF; V gene: TRBV15; J gene: TRBJ2-2; clone size: once; D gene: TRBD2
CDR3 DNA: TGTGCCAGCAGCGCGACGACGGGTAATGAAAAACTGTTTTTT; CDR3 protein: CASSATTGNEKLFF; V gene: TRBV9; J gene: TRBJ1-4; clone size: NA; D gene: NA
CDR3 DNA: TGTGCCAGCAGCAGACTAGCGGGGGACACAGATACGCAGTATTTT; CDR3 protein: CASSRLAGDTDTQYF; V gene: TRBV7-9; J gene: TRBJ2-3; clone size: NA; D gene: TRBD2
CDR3 DNA: TGTGCCAGCAGCGAGGCAGGGGACACTGAAGCTTTCTTT; CDR3 protein: CASSEAGDTEAFF; V gene: TRBV9; J gene: TRBJ1-1; clone size: NA; D gene: NA
CDR3 DNA: TGTGCCAGCACTTCTCGGGCCTCCGGGGCGAAAATGGCTGAAAAACTGTTTTTT; CDR3 protein: CASTSRASGAKMAEKLFF; V gene: TRBV7-2; J gene: TRBJ1-4; clone size: NA; D gene: NA
CDR3 DNA: TGCGCCAGCAGCTTGGGACAGGAGAATTCACCCCTCCACTTT; CDR3 protein: CASSLGQENSPLHF; V gene: TRBV5-1; J gene: TRBJ1-6; clone size: NA; D gene: NA
CDR3 DNA: TGTGCCAGCAGCAAATCCAGGGAAACCTATTTGGGCTACACCTTC; CDR3 protein: CASSKSRETYLGYTF; V gene: TRBV21-1; J gene: TRBJ1-2; clone size: NA; D gene: NA
CDR3 DNA: TGTGCCAGCAGTTACTCGGTGGGAGCTCTTAACGAGCAGTACTTC; CDR3 protein: CASSYSVGALNEQYF; V gene: TRBV6-5; J gene: TRBJ2-7; clone size: NA; D gene: NA
CDR3 DNA: TGTGCCAGCAGTTTAGGGGCGCTGGGACAGGGGAACTATGGCTACACCTTC; CDR3 protein: CASSLGALGQGNYGYTF; V gene: TRBV7-2; J gene: TRBJ1-2; clone size: NA; D gene: TRBD1
CDR3 DNA: TGTGCCAGCAGCGGCCTTGGCGGGGCGCTTGGCTATGGCTACACCTTC; CDR3 protein: CASSGLGGALGYGYTF; V gene: TRBV9; J gene: TRBJ1-2; clone size: NA; D gene: NA
CDR3 DNA: TGTGCCAGCAGCTTAGCGTCCATGATGAACACTGAAGCTTTCTTT; CDR3 protein: CASSLASMMNTEAFF; V gene: TRBV7-9; J gene: TRBJ1-1; clone size: few; D gene: NA
CDR3 DNA: TGTGCCAGCAGCTTAGCGGCACAGGAAAACTATGGCTACACCTTC; CDR3 protein: CASSLAAQENYGYTF; V gene: TRBV7-8; J gene: TRBJ1-2; clone size: NA; D gene: NA